One and the same sample provided the 24 T cell receptor beta chains below, sequenced in a study of T cell responses to AZD1222 COVID-19 vaccine. Generated by immunoSEQ multiplex PCR, the TCRdb table keeps only in-frame clones and is missing some. The repertoire holds 75,000 to 100,000 clones, with 70% to 90% as singletons. Specimen: peripheral blood, collected on day 0 of MenACWY control vaccination. The receptors come from an adult in good health.

This clone was recorded a few times. The sample carries other DNA sequences with the same CDR3. This chain connects TRBV6-1 to TRBJ1-4; D remains unclear. The CDR3 runs to 13 residues. Germline CDR1 reads MNHNS; CDR2 reads SASEGT. The V and J ends lost 3 bases and 7 bases respectively, with 9 bases between them. CDR3 region: CASSEPGGEKLFF. For the CDR3, the DNA is TGTGCCAGCAGTGAGCCAGGAGGTGAAAAACTGTTTTTT.

The chain couples TRBV20-1 to TRBJ1-2; D call uncertain. The CDR3 runs 10 residues. The V end was cut by 8 bases, the J end by 6 bases, with 10 bases between. CDR1 DFQATT and CDR2 SNEGSKA come from the germline V gene (reference sequence). The CDR3 protein is CSLTENGYTF. CDR3 in DNA: TGCAGTCTCACGGAGAATGGCTACACCTTC.

This chain connects TRBV9 to TRBJ2-2, with D unresolved. This CDR3 is built from 15 residues. Germline V gives CDR1 SGDLS, CDR2 YYNGEE. With 3 bases removed from V and 1 base from J, the gap between germline ends came to 10 bases. The CDR3 coding sequence is TGTGCCAGCAGCGAGAGCATCGGGAACACCGGGGAGCTGTTTTTT. It translates to CASSESIGNTGELFF.

The V and J genes are TRBV27 and TRBJ1-3; TRBD1 matches 7 bases. Germline-derived CDR1 and CDR2 are MNHEY and SMNVEV (reference sequence). V gave up 8 bases and J gave up 0 bases; unmatched junction bases: 7. The CDR3 covers 15 residues. CDR3 protein: CASGNRGYSGNTIYF. CDR3 coding DNA: TGTGCCAGCGGCAACAGGGGCTACTCTGGAAACACCATATATTTT.

V and J are TRBV2 and TRBJ2-2; no clear D. Germline V gene data show CDR1 as SNHLY and CDR2 as FYNNEI. The CDR3 has 14 residues. V was pared by 7 bases and J by 1 base, with 10 bases between. DNA for the CDR3: TGTGCCAGCATTGGGGTGGGGAACACCGGGGAGCTGTTTTTT. Amino acids: CASIGVGNTGELFF.

This sequence joins TRBV15 and TRBJ2-1, with TRBD1 matching over 8 bases. This CDR3 contains 15 residues. The J segment lost 6 bases and the V segment lost 0 bases, leaving 4 bases of the junction unmatched. Germline V gives CDR1 LNHNV, CDR2 YYDKDF (reference sequence). As DNA, the CDR3 is TGTGCCACCAGCAGAGATCTACAGGGGGGCAATGAGCAGTTCTTC. It is translated as CATSRDLQGGNEQFF.

The chain couples TRBV6-2 or TRBV6-3 to TRBJ2-2; 8 bases align to TRBD2. The CDR3 is made up of 14 amino acids. The ends lost 5 bases at V and 6 bases at J; junction bases unmatched: 5. Germline V gene data show CDR1 as MNHEY and CDR2 as SVGEGT. CDR3 DNA sequence: TGTGCCAGCAGTACCGGGGGGGCCGCCGGGGAGCTGTTTTTT. Encoded protein: CASSTGGAAGELFF.

This sequence joins TRBV19 and TRBJ2-1; no reliable D call. The V gene lost 4 bases and the J gene lost 10 bases, with 8 bases spanning the gap. The CDR3 is 11 amino acids. Germline V lookup: CDR1 LNHDA, CDR2 SQIVND (reference sequence). The DNA for the CDR3 is TGTGCCAGTAGTAGTACAATGGAGCAGTTCTTC. Translating it yields CASSSTMEQFF. Based on the CDR3 plus reference TRBV19 and TRBJ2-1, the full variable domain is DGGITQSPKYLFRKEGQNVTLSCEQNLNHDAMYWYRQDPGQGLRLIYYSQIVNDFQKGDIAEGYSVSREKKESFPLTVTSAQKNPTAFYLCASSSTMEQFFGPGTRLTVL.

The chain uses TRBV28 and TRBJ1-1; D call uncertain. Germline lookup yields CDR1 MDHEN and CDR2 SYDVKM. With 2 bases removed from V and 0 bases from J, the gap between germline ends came to 13 bases. CDR3 length equals 16 residues. CDR3 residues: CASSLGGGMMNTEAFF. For the CDR3, the DNA is TGTGCCAGCAGTTTAGGCGGCGGAATGATGAACACTGAAGCTTTCTTT.

The chain employs TRBV5-1 and TRBJ1-2, with D unclear. V gave up 4 bases and J gave up 4 bases, with 20 bases separating them. In germline, CDR1 is SGHRS, CDR2 YFSETQ. This CDR3 comprises 16 residues. As DNA, the CDR3 is TGCGCCAGCAGCCCGGCACGGTCGGATAATATCTATGGCTACACCTTC. Translating it yields CASSPARSDNIYGYTF.

J is TRBJ1-6 and V is TRBV27; weak D call: TRBD1 (6 bases). V gave up 5 bases and J gave up 11 bases, with 13 bases separating them. In germline, CDR1 is MNHEY, CDR2 SMNVEV (reference sequence). The CDR3 contains 13 residues. The CDR3 reads CASSGQGLPPLHF. In DNA, the CDR3 is TGTGCCAGCAGTGGCCAGGGGCTCCCACCCCTCCACTTT.

The rearrangement links TRBV28 to TRBJ1-2; D ambiguous. The CDR3 covers 12 residues. Trimming pared 6 bases from V and 8 bases from J, leaving 13 bases between. Germline lookup yields CDR1 MDHEN and CDR2 SYDVKM. The CDR3 sequence: CASSIPHAGYTF. Written as DNA, the CDR3 is TGTGCCAGCAGCATCCCCCATGCGGGCTACACCTTC.

V is TRBV29-1 and J is TRBJ2-2, with D unresolved. This CDR3 is 14 amino acids long. V was cut by 5 bases and J by 1 base, with 11 bases left in between. Germline CDR1 SQVTM, CDR2 ANQGSEA. The CDR3 sequence is CSVSGPWNTGELFF. CDR3 nucleotides: TGCAGCGTTTCCGGACCGTGGAACACCGGGGAGCTGTTTTTT.

This chain links TRBV7-2 with TRBJ1-2; unclear D gene. This CDR3 spans 14 amino acids. Trimming took 1 base from V and 3 from J, leaving 9 bases between them. Germline lookup yields CDR1 SGHTA and CDR2 FQGNSA. Written as DNA, the CDR3 is TGTGCCAGCAGCTTAGGTAGCTCATACTATGGCTACACCTTC. Its translation is CASSLGSSYYGYTF.

V gene TRBV7-2 combines with J gene TRBJ1-4, with a weak D call TRBD1 (5 bases). Germline loops: CDR1 SGHTA, CDR2 FQGNSA. This CDR3 is built from 15 residues. V was clipped by 1 base and J by 7 bases, with 13 bases between them. CDR3 region: CASSLGAGLGEKLFF. The DNA for the CDR3 is TGTGCCAGCAGCTTAGGGGCGGGGCTTGGTGAAAAACTGTTTTTT.

The V gene is TRBV5-1, the J gene TRBJ2-7; 11 bases map to TRBD2. J was trimmed by 2 bases and V by 0 bases; bases with no gene match: 4. CDR3 length: 16 residues. Germline CDR1 is SGHRS and CDR2 is YFSETQ. Here the CDR3 DNA reads TGCGCCAGCAGCTTGGGTAGCGGGGGGGCTACCTACGAGCAGTACTTC. This translates into CASSLGSGGATYEQYF. The full variable domain, completed using reference TRBV5-1 and TRBJ2-7, is KAGVTQTPRYLIKTRGQQVTLSCSPISGHRSVSWYQQTPGQGLQFLFEYFSETQRNKGNFPGRFSGRQFSNSRSEMNVSTLELGDSALYLCASSLGSGGATYEQYFGPGTRLTVT.

This clone was seen a single time. The gene calls are TRBV28 and TRBJ1-1; D is unresolved. The germline gives CDR1 MDHEN, CDR2 SYDVKM. The V and J ends lost 5 bases and 0 bases respectively, with 16 bases between them. This CDR3 region has 16 residues. This CDR3 reads CASSLATALMNTEAFF. The CDR3 region has the DNA TGTGCCAGCAGTCTCGCGACGGCTCTCATGAACACTGAAGCTTTCTTT.

V gene TRBV25-1 combines with J gene TRBJ2-1, with TRBD2 identical over 12 bases. The trim removed 6 bases at V and 3 bases at J, leaving 0 bases unmatched. The CDR3 spans 14 residues. Germline-derived CDR1 and CDR2 are MGHDK and SYGVNS. The CDR3 coding sequence is TGTGCCAGCAGGACTAGCGGGGGCTACAATGAGCAGTTCTTC. This encodes CASRTSGGYNEQFF.

The rearrangement joins TRBV27 to TRBJ1-1; 9 bases are a match to TRBD1. The germline gives CDR1 MNHEY, CDR2 SMNVEV (reference sequence). J gave up 6 bases and V 5 bases, and 4 bases lay outside the gene matches. The CDR3 extends over 13 amino acids. The CDR3 DNA is TGTGCCAGCAGTCTCGACAGGGGGGCTGAAGCTTTCTTT. It specifies CASSLDRGAEAFF.

The chain is built from TRBV4-2 and TRBJ1-1; 7 nucleotides line up with TRBD1. Germline values: CDR1 LGHNA, CDR2 YNFKEQ. The CDR3 is made up of 15 amino acids. V lost 4 bases to trimming and J lost 0 bases; unmatched junction nucleotides: 5. Written as DNA, the CDR3 is TGTGCCAGCAGCCGAGGGACAGACTTGAACACTGAAGCTTTCTTT. Protein: CASSRGTDLNTEAFF.

The V gene is TRBV6-1, the J gene TRBJ1-1; no clear D. The CDR3 is 11 residues long. V lost 3 bases and J lost 7, with 6 bases in between. The V gene's germline CDR1 is MNHNS and CDR2 SASEGT. The CDR3 loop is CASSDEGEAFF. The CDR3 region has the DNA TGTGCCAGCAGTGACGAGGGTGAAGCTTTCTTT.

The V and J genes are TRBV23-1 and TRBJ2-1; perhaps TRBD2 as D (6 bases). TRBV23-1 is classed as an ORF, of uncertain function. The length of the CDR3 is 15 residues. The V and J ends lost 5 bases and 7 bases respectively, with 18 bases between them. The CDR3: CASSSIVDYDNEQFF. The CDR3 DNA follows: TGCGCCAGCAGTTCAATCGTGGACTACGATAATGAGCAGTTCTTC.

The count of this clone is one. The chain is built from TRBV7-2 and TRBJ2-1, with TRBD1 identical over 8 bases. Per the germline V gene, CDR1 is SGHTA and CDR2 is FQGNSA. This CDR3 region has 15 residues. Trimming at V came to 6 bases and at J to 5 bases, leaving 9 bases not matched to a gene. CDR3 coding DNA: TGTGCCAGCAGTCTTTTTCCGACAGGGGACAATGAGCAGTTCTTC. This encodes CASSLFPTGDNEQFF.

The rearrangement links TRBV5-3 to TRBJ2-3; D possibly corresponds to TRBD2 (6 bases). TRBV5-3 is placed among ORFs of uncertain function. The CDR3 spans 13 residues. The V end lost 0 bases, the J end lost 8 bases, and 10 bases lay between the germline ends. The CDR3 bases are TGTGCCAGAAGCTTGGCCGAGCGGGTTACGCAGTATTTT. It encodes CARSLAERVTQYF.